This T cell receptor beta chain appears in the sequencing data of a study of blood T cell repertoires in COVID-19. Study-level background: Spain, Italy and the United States supplied samples that represented acute and convalescent COVID-19.

Assay: immunoSEQ multiplex PCR; the TCRdb copy retains only in-frame clones and omits some. This repertoire shows some 510,000 clones, roughly 90% found once; its top ten account for 1.5% to 2%. The study recruited people aged about 18 to 89 years across approximately 24 US areas. In Cohort 3, a recovered donor had either two negative PCRs, clearance, or symptom resolution. This CDR3 spans 12 amino acids. V lost 2 bases to trimming and J lost 8 bases, with 7 bases between them. Germline assignment: CDR1 SGHAT and CDR2 FQNNGV. The sequenced sample was PBMCs or T cells enriched from blood (not recorded which). This sequence was found in a woman aged 40 to 49 who had recovered from COVID-19. V usage is TRBV11-2 and J usage is TRBJ2-1; D is undetermined. This CDR3 is CASSLRVDEQFF. In nucleotides, the CDR3 is TGTGCCAGCAGCTTACGCGTCGATGAGCAGTTCTTC.